This note documents a single T cell receptor beta chain sequence. Its antigen is currently unknown. The sample is drawn from a study of cytomegalovirus exposure and HLA in healthy donors. Study in general: Unique TCRs from HLA-typed donors, 80 million to 90 million of them, were held in an early data release. Of over 350 genotyped donors, about 81% grouped in the Caucasian-associated ancestry cluster. Study results and limitations: Prior analysis indicated that the majority of TCR beta V segments exhibited productivity approximately 87% or approximately 30% of the time.

The PCR employed 60 Vbeta primers together with 13 Jbeta primers. Data came from immunoSEQ multiplex PCR; TCRdb stores just in-frame clones and leaves some out. The sample yields some 170,000 clones, about four fifths seen once. The CDR3 is made up of 16 amino acids. Trimming cost V 2 bases and J 4 bases; bases outside gene matches: 9. Germline assignment: CDR1 MNHEY and CDR2 SMNVEV (reference sequence). All donors participated as healthy donors of bone marrow. Sequencing input: PBMCs. The genes are TRBV27 and TRBJ2-5; 8 bases line up with TRBD1. This clonotype originated in a woman aged 45-65 years in good health and CMV-seronegative. The CDR3 is CASSLEGRGRSETQYF. The CDR3 bases are TGTGCCAGCAGTTTAGAGGGCAGGGGGCGTTCAGAGACCCAGTACTTC.